The clone carrying this T cell receptor (beta chain) was detected only a few times. Amplification yielded TCR beta CDR3 regions, with RNA transcripts as the source. The TCR CDR3 first-round RT-PCR relied on the HTBI primer set. TCRdb recomputed calls from the multiplex PCR reads with MiXCR, one row per CDR3 protein. The sample lists about 510,000 distinct CDR3 sequences, 40% to 55% seen once, with about 45% in the top ten. This sample was taken from a study of T cells in Graves' hyperthyroidism and ophthalmopathy. The CDR3 totals 14 residues. V shed 7 bases and J 1 base; nucleotides not matched to a gene: 9. CDR1 is DFQATT and CDR2 is SNEGSKA in the germline V gene (reference sequence).

Sequenced input: peripheral blood or thyroid tissue (not recorded which). The chain employs TRBV20-1 and TRBJ2-5; 7 bases match TRBD1. The TCR comes from an adult woman with Graves' disease, either hyperthyroidism or ophthalmopathy (not recorded which). The CDR3 coding sequence is TGCAGTGTTACAACCGGGACAGCCCAAGAGACCCAGTACTTC. It is translated as CSVTTGTAQETQYF.